A selection of T cell receptor beta chains follows, all from one sample in a study of cytomegalovirus exposure and HLA in healthy donors. Assay used: immunoSEQ multiplex PCR; TCRdb lists only in-frame clones, some missing. The table lists over 200,000 clones, 75% to 90% of them singletons. Specimen: PBMCs. These TCRs come from a woman between 18 and 29 years old in good health and CMV-seronegative. Both conserved end residues are part of each CDR3. A D gene is named only where the DNA matches it firmly. Rows may omit the clone size; those that give it use once, few, many or a size class.

j_gene | abundance | v_gene | d_gene | CDR3nt | CDR3aa
TRBJ2-3 | . | TRBV29-1 | TRBD2 | TGCAGCGTTGAAACACTAACGGGACTAGCGGGGTTT | CSVETLTGLAGF
TRBJ2-5 | . | TRBV9 | TRBD2 | TGTGCCAGCAGCGTTAGCGGGGGGGAAGAGACCCAGTACTTC | CASSVSGGEETQYF
TRBJ2-1 | . | TRBV5-1 | . | TGCGCCAGCAGCTTGGGGGGGCCAAATGAGCAGTTCTTC | CASSLGGPNEQFF
TRBJ2-5 | . | TRBV5-8 | . | TGTGCCAGCAGCCAGGTCCTCACTAGTACGCTCCAAGAGACCCAGTACTTC | CASSQVLTSTLQETQYF
TRBJ1-2 | . | TRBV7-6 | TRBD1 | TGTGCCAGCAGCTTAGGAACGACAGGGGGGCCCTATGGCTACACCTTC | CASSLGTTGGPYGYTF
TRBJ2-2 | . | TRBV5-6 | TRBD2 | TGTGCCAGCAGCTCGGCGGGACTAGCGGGCCTCACCGGGGAGCTGTTTTTT | CASSSAGLAGLTGELFF
TRBJ2-3 | . | TRBV6-5 | TRBD2 | TGTGCCAGCAGTTACTTTTCTAGCGGAGGTACGCAGTATTTT | CASSYFSSGGTQYF
TRBJ2-3 | once | TRBV2 | . | TGTGCCAGCAGAAATGCGGATACGCAGTATTTT | CASRNADTQYF
TRBJ2-7 | . | TRBV7-6 | TRBD1 | TGTGCCAGCAGCCCCGGGACAGGGGCCTACGAGCAGTACTTC | CASSPGTGAYEQYF
TRBJ2-5 | . | TRBV5-4 | TRBD1 | TGTGCCAGCAGCCCAGGGACAGAGCAAGAGACCCAGTACTTC | CASSPGTEQETQYF
TRBJ2-5 | . | TRBV29-1 | . | TGCAGCGTTGTAGTTGGGAGCCAAGAGACCCAGTACTTC | CSVVVGSQETQYF
TRBJ2-5 | . | TRBV11-3 | . | TGTGCCAGCAGCTTATCGTCCCGCAGGGAGACCCAGTACTTC | CASSLSSRRETQYF
TRBJ1-2 | . | TRBV6-1 | . | TGTGCCAGCAGTGAAGTGGCGACAGGCGGCTACACCTTC | CASSEVATGGYTF
TRBJ2-1 | . | TRBV10-1 | TRBD2 | TGCGCCAGCAGTGACGGGGGGGCGGGCTACAATGAGCAGTTCTTC | CASSDGGAGYNEQFF
TRBJ1-4 | . | TRBV2 | . | TGTGCCAGCGGCGGTGAAAAACTGTTTTTT | CASGGEKLFF
TRBJ2-7 | . | TRBV7-9 | . | TGTGCCAGCAGCTTAGTAAAGACTAGAGGACCAAATACCTACGAGCAGTACTTC | CASSLVKTRGPNTYEQYF
TRBJ1-2 | . | TRBV2 | . | TGTGCCAGCGTGGAGTATGGCTACACCTTC | CASVEYGYTF
TRBJ1-2 | . | TRBV5-5 | TRBD1 | TGTGCCAGCAGCTCCGGACAGGGCTTAGATGGCTACACCTTC | CASSSGQGLDGYTF
TRBJ2-7 | . | TRBV6-1 | TRBD1 | TGTGCCAGCACTTTGACAGGGCCTTTCGAGCAGTACTTC | CASTLTGPFEQYF
TRBJ2-5 | . | TRBV7-9 | TRBD1 | TGTGCCAGCAGCTTACAGGGGGCTGGGGAGACCCAGTACTTC | CASSLQGAGETQYF
TRBJ2-7 | . | TRBV18 | . | TGTGCCAGCTCACCTTTGCGTGGCTCCTACGAGCAGTACTTC | CASSPLRGSYEQYF
TRBJ2-1 | . | TRBV7-3 | TRBD2 | TGTGCCAGCAGCTTAACGGTGTATCGGGAGGGGGATGAGCAGTTCTTC | CASSLTVYREGDEQFF
TRBJ1-6 | . | TRBV7-9 | . | TGTGCCAACACCCCATGGGACATAAGAAATTCACCCCTCCACTTT | CANTPWDIRNSPLHF
TRBJ2-1 | . | TRBV29-1 | . | TGCAGCGTTGAATTATCGGGAACTTCAGATGAGCAGTTCTTC | CSVELSGTSDEQFF
TRBJ2-1 | . | TRBV27 | TRBD2 | TGTGCCAGCAGTTTAAAGTTATGGGGGGGATACAATGAGCAGTTCTTC | CASSLKLWGGYNEQFF
TRBJ1-2 | . | TRBV25-1 | TRBD1 | TGTGCCAGCAGTGAATCAGGGGGCAACTATGGCTACACCTTC | CASSESGGNYGYTF
TRBJ1-2 | . | TRBV27 | . | TGTGCCAGCAGTTTAATGGGGAGTTCAAACTATGGCTACACCTTC | CASSLMGSSNYGYTF
TRBJ2-5 | . | TRBV12-5 | . | TGTGCTAGTGGTACCAACAGGGTAGAGACCCAGTACTTC | CASGTNRVETQYF
TRBJ2-3 | . | TRBV5-8 | TRBD2 | TGTGCCAGCAGCTTTCTCATAGCGGGAGGGCCAGGGGGCACAGATACGCAGTATTTT | CASSFLIAGGPGGTDTQYF
TRBJ2-1 | . | TRBV5-1 | TRBD1 | TGCGCCAGCAGACACGGACAGGGGACCGTTTACAATGAGCAGTTCTTC | CASRHGQGTVYNEQFF
TRBJ1-1 | . | TRBV5-4 | . | TGTGCCAGCAGCTTCCGCGGGCCTAAACCTGAAGCTTTCTTT | CASSFRGPKPEAFF
TRBJ2-2 | . | TRBV11-2 | TRBD1 | TGTGCCAGCAGCAGGCCGGGACAGGGGGTAACCGGGGAGCTGTTTTTT | CASSRPGQGVTGELFF
TRBJ2-5 | . | TRBV18 | . | TGTGCCAGCTCACCCGTCCCAGGGGTCAGAAAAGAGACCCAGTACTTC | CASSPVPGVRKETQYF
TRBJ1-2 | . | TRBV6-5 | TRBD1 | TGTGCCAGCAGTTACATGACAGGGGGCTTGTACTATGGCTACACCTTC | CASSYMTGGLYYGYTF
TRBJ1-2 | . | TRBV4-1 | . | TGCGCCAGCAGCCAAGCTGACACCTATTCCCCCTATGGCTACACCTTC | CASSQADTYSPYGYTF
TRBJ2-7 | once | TRBV15 | . | TGTGCCACCAGCACCCCGGCGGGGCTTCCCTACGAGCAGTACTTC | CATSTPAGLPYEQYF
TRBJ1-2 | . | TRBV5-5 | TRBD1 | TGTGCCAGCAGCTTACGACAGGGGAATGGCTACACCTTC | CASSLRQGNGYTF
TRBJ1-3 | . | TRBV7-2 | . | TGTGCCAGCAGAGCAGTGAGGAATTCTGGAAACACCATATATTTT | CASRAVRNSGNTIYF
TRBJ2-3 | . | TRBV6-5 | . | TGTGCCAGCAGTTACGCACCCACAGTTACGCAGTATTTT | CASSYAPTVTQYF
TRBJ1-2 | . | TRBV5-1 | TRBD1 | TGCGCCAGCAGCTTGGGGTACAGGGGTGACGGCTACACCTTC | CASSLGYRGDGYTF
TRBJ1-3 | . | TRBV29-1 | . | TGCAGCGTTGGAGATACAGGGCGCACTGGAAGCACCATATATTTT | CSVGDTGRTGSTIYF
TRBJ1-2 | . | TRBV5-4 | TRBD1 | TGTGCCAGCAGCCTGCCTGGGACAGCCTATGGCTACACCTTC | CASSLPGTAYGYTF
TRBJ1-2 | . | TRBV19 | TRBD1 | TGTGCCAGTAGACAAGACAGGGACGTAGGGAACTATGGCTACACCTTC | CASRQDRDVGNYGYTF
TRBJ2-1 | . | TRBV9 | . | TGTGCCAGCAGCCTCCACTTCGACAATGAGCAGTTCTTC | CASSLHFDNEQFF
TRBJ1-5 | . | TRBV18 | . | TGTGCCAGCTCACCACGAACCGGGGCAGGGGATCAGCCCCAGCATTTT | CASSPRTGAGDQPQHF
TRBJ2-2 | . | TRBV9 | TRBD2 | TGTGCCAGCACGACTAGCGGGAACACCGGGGAGCTGTTTTTT | CASTTSGNTGELFF
TRBJ1-1 | . | TRBV29-1 | . | TGCAGCGTTGACGCGGGACCCTTGAACACTGAAGCTTTCTTT | CSVDAGPLNTEAFF
TRBJ2-1 | . | TRBV4-3 | TRBD2 | TGCGCCAGCAGCCAAGACGTTCTAGCGGTCTCCTACAATGAGCAGTTCTTC | CASSQDVLAVSYNEQFF
TRBJ2-1 | few | TRBV7-3 | TRBD2 | TGTGCCAGCAGCCGCGAGGGAGCGGGATTGAATGAGCAGTTCTTC | CASSREGAGLNEQFF
TRBJ2-1 | . | TRBV30 | TRBD2 | TGTGCCTGGACCCCCTGGGGCGGGAGCTCCTACAATGAGCAGTTCTTC | CAWTPWGGSSYNEQFF
TRBJ1-2 | . | TRBV9 | . | TGTGCCAGCAGCCCCTCGGGTTTCTATGGCTACACCTTC | CASSPSGFYGYTF
TRBJ1-1 | few | TRBV7-3 | TRBD1 | TGTGCCAGCAGCCCAAACGGACAGGGGAACACTGAAGCTTTCTTT | CASSPNGQGNTEAFF
TRBJ1-1 | . | TRBV7-2 | . | TGTGCCGGCCTGGGTAGGGGAACTTTCTTT | CAGLGRGTFF
TRBJ2-1 | . | TRBV11-3 | . | TGTGCCAGCAGCTTAACCCTAAGCTCCTACAATGAGCAGTTCTTC | CASSLTLSSYNEQFF
TRBJ1-1 | . | TRBV7-9 | TRBD1 | TGTGCCAGCAGCTCCGACAGGGCATTTAGGACTGAAGCTTTCTTT | CASSSDRAFRTEAFF